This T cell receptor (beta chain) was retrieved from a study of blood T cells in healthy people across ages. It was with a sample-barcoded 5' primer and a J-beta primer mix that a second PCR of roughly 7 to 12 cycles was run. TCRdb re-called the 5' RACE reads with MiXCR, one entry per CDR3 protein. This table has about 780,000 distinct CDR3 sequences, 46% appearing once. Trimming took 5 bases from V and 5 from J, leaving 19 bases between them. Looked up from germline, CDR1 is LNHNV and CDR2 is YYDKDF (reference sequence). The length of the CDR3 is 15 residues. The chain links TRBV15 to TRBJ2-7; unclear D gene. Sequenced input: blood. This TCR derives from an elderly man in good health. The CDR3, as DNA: TGTGCCACCAGCCGCTGGCAAGGAACAGCTGACGAGCAGTACTTC. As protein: CATSRWQGTADEQYF.